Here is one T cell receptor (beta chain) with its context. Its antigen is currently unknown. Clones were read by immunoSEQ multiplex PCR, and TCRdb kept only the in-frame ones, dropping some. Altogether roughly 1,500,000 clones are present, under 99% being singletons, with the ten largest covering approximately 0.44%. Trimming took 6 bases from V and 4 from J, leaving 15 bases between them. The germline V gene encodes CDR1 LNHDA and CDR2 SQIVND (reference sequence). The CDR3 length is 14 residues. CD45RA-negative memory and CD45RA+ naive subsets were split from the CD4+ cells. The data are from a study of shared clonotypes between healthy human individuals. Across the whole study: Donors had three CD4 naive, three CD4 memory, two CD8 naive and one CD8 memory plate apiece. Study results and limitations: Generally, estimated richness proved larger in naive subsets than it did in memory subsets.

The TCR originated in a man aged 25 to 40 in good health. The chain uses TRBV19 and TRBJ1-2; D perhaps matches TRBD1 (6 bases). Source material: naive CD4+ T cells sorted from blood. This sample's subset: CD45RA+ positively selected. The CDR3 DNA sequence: TGTGCCAGTAGCTGGGGGGGCCGTAGCTATGGCTACACCTTC. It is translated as CASSWGGRSYGYTF. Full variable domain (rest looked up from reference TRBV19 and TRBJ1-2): DGGITQSPKYLFRKEGQNVTLSCEQNLNHDAMYWYRQDPGQGLRLIYYSQIVNDFQKGDIAEGYSVSREKKESFPLTVTSAQKNPTAFYLCASSWGGRSYGYTFGSGTRLTVV.